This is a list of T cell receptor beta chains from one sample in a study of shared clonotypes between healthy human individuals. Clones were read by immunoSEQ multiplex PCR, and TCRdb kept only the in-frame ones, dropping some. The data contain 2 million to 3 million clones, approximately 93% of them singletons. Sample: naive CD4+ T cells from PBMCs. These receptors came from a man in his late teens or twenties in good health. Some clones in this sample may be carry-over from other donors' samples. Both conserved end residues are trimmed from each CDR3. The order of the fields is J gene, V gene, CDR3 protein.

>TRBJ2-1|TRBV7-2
ASSHPGLAGLTYNEQF
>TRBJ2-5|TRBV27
ASSDADRTVGTQY
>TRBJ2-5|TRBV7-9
ASSSLGRGETQY
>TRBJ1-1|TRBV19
ASSIMEGQGVPRAF
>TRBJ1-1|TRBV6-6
ASSYTVNTEAF
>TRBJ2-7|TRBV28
ASSRGGLAGGNEQY
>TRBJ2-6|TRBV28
ASSHGYSGANVLT
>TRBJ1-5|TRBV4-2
ASSQVGPGFAQPQH
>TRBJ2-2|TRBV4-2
ASSQGASQYTGELF
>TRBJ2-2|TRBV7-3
ASSSQGRGKELF
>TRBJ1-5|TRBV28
ASSPKGQGAVGSNQPQH
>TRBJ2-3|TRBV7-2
ASSLVGTISTDTQY
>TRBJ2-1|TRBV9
ASSAFRGQSSYNEQF
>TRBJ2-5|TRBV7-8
ASSQILETQY
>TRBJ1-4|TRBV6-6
ATRPATNEKLF
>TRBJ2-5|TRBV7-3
ASSEGTGGMETQY
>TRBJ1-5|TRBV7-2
ASSPGGSNQPQH
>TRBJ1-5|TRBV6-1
ASRGTGNQPQH
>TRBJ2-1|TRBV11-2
ASARQGTFSYNEQF
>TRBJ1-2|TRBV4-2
ASSQDWGTDYGYT
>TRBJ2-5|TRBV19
ASSIEGQGTETQY
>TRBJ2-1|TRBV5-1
ASSLATGAVYEQF
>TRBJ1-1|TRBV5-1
ASSLGGGRPNEAF
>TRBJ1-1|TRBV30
AWSETGSRGSRAF